The subject of this entry is one TCR beta chain. V lost 2 bases to trimming and J lost 5 bases, with 9 bases between them. The CDR3 totals 14 residues. Germline V gene sequence: CDR1 KGHSH, CDR2 LQKENI. The data stem from a study of blood T cell repertoires in COVID-19. Study-wide context: PBMCs, B-cell-depleted T cells, or T cells were the source of the cDNA or gDNA that made up the material.

In the original analysis: Estimation of nucleated cell counts relied on the amplification of reference gene primers. TCRdb's copy holds only in-frame clones and misses some; the assay was immunoSEQ multiplex PCR. The V and J calls and clone size are taken from that table; D and trimming were inferred from the DNA. The table shows 100,000 to 140,000 clones, with around four fifths occurring only once. The receptor was derived from a man between 65 and 79 years old with acute or convalescent COVID-19. The V call is TRBV18, the J call TRBJ2-2; no definite D call. What was sequenced was peripheral blood. Here the CDR3 DNA reads TGTGCCAGCTCACCAATGGCGAGGACCGGGGAGCTGTTTTTT. It yields the protein CASSPMARTGELFF.